This TCR beta chain appears in the sequencing data of a study of beta chain features in type 1 diabetes. Study-wide background: Examination covered approximately 100 million sorted cells spanning all samples.

The authors reverse transcribed all of the isolated RNA, so sequencing captured expressed TCRB transcripts. Method: immunoSEQ multiplex PCR; TCRdb's copy keeps in-frame clones and lacks some. Of around 50,000 clones in the sample, around 40% are singletons; the top ten hold 0.13%. This clone was found a few times. Its antigen is unidentified. This CDR3 region has 15 residues. Germline V gene lookup returns CDR1 SGHTA and CDR2 FQGNSA. V was clipped by 4 bases and J by 7 bases, with 16 bases between them. Broader study findings: Relative to healthy donors, patients appeared to have naive, central memory and Treg TCRB repertoires that were more similar. Shorter TCRB CDR3s, moderately but significantly so, were found in Type 1 diabetes patients in all four CD4+ subsets. Resolution of whether HLA type affects TCRB rearrangement was not achieved here.

Sorting gave populations that all exceeded 95% purity. The sequence was collected from a man in his thirties or forties with type 1 diabetes. Sequencing was done on a sample of stem cell memory CD4+ T cells from blood. This chain joins TRBV7-2 and TRBJ1-4; the D gene is possibly TRBD1 (6 bases). The DNA of the CDR3 is TGTGCCAGCAGCTATAGGGGGGGCTGGCGTGAAAAACTGTTTTTT. It codes for CASSYRGGWREKLFF.